The 30 T cell receptor beta chains given below trace back to one sample, sequenced in a study of T cell responses to AZD1222 COVID-19 vaccine. The assay was immunoSEQ multiplex PCR, and TCRdb's table has in-frame clones only and misses some. The sample shows about 130,000 clones, about 93% of them seen only once. Sequenced here: peripheral blood, sampled 28 days after the second AZD1222 dose. Every receptor here comes from an adult who received the AZD1222 COVID-19 vaccine.

The chain carries TRBV30 and TRBJ1-2; 8 nucleotides line up with TRBD1. CDR1 and CDR2 (germline): GTSNPN, SVGIG (reference sequence). The CDR3 consists of 13 residues. Trimming took 3 bases from V and 5 from J; bases not matched to a gene: 5. CDR3 DNA sequence: TGTGCCTGGAGCCGGACAGGGAGGTATGGCTACACCTTC. Residues: CAWSRTGRYGYTF.

This clone has only one observation. V usage is TRBV5-1 and J usage is TRBJ1-3; no reliable D call. The V gene lost 3 bases and the J gene lost 2 bases, with 15 bases spanning the gap. The CDR3 covers 16 residues. The germline CDR1 and CDR2 sequences are SGHRS and YFSETQ. This chain's CDR3 is CASSSAHTAAGNTIYF. The CDR3, as DNA: TGCGCCAGCAGCTCAGCACATACCGCGGCTGGAAACACCATATATTTT.

CDR3 residues: CASSEQGPGELFF. CDR3 nucleotides: TGTGCCAGCTCCGAACAGGGGCCCGGGGAGCTGTTTTTT. This chain joins TRBV27 and TRBJ2-2; 7 nucleotides line up with TRBD1. V gave up 8 bases and J gave up 6 bases; unmatched junction bases: 6. The CDR3 sequence is 13 residues long. Germline V gene lookup returns CDR1 MNHEY and CDR2 SMNVEV (reference sequence).

This chain joins TRBV27 and TRBJ1-5, with 7 bases fitting TRBD1. There are 15 residues in the CDR3. CDR1 is MNHEY and CDR2 is SMNVEV in the germline V gene (reference sequence). V dropped 6 bases and J dropped 6; count of bases not matched to a gene: 11. The CDR3 here is CASSFNRGRAQPQHF. CDR3 bases: TGTGCCAGCAGCTTTAACAGGGGACGGGCTCAGCCCCAGCATTTT.

The CDR3 DNA is TGTGCCAGCCGTCAGGGGGCAAATCTGGGGACTGAAGCTTTCTTT. Its translation: CASRQGANLGTEAFF. V and J are TRBV6-5 and TRBJ1-1, with 8 bases aligning to TRBD1. Germline-derived CDR1 and CDR2 are MNHEY and SVGAGI. J was trimmed by 5 bases and V by 8 bases; bases with no gene match: 13. This CDR3 spans 15 amino acids.

This sequence joins TRBV11-3 and TRBJ1-1; D not certain. The CDR3 length is 15 residues. V dropped 1 base and J dropped 1 base, with 10 bases sitting between them. From germline, CDR1 is SGHNT and CDR2 YENEEA. The CDR3, as DNA: TGTGCCAGCAGCTTAGTGCACAGTTGGAACACTGAAGCTTTCTTT. It encodes CASSLVHSWNTEAFF. Filled out from reference TRBV11-3 and TRBJ1-1, the complete variable domain reads EAGVVQSPRYKIIEKKQPVAFWCNPISGHNTLYWYLQNLGQGPELLIRYENEEAVDDSQLPKDRFSAERLKGVDSTLKIQPAELGDSAVYLCASSLVHSWNTEAFFGQGTRLTVV.

V is TRBV3-1 (or the pseudogene TRBV3-2) and J is TRBJ1-5, with 8 positions matching TRBD1. The ends lost 1 base at V and 2 bases at J; junction bases unmatched: 7. The CDR3 contains 17 residues. Germline CDR1 reads LGHDT; CDR2 reads YNNKEL (reference sequence). CDR3 in amino acids: CASSQGDLTGGNQPQHF. CDR3 nucleotides: TGTGCCAGCAGCCAAGGGGACCTGACAGGGGGCAATCAGCCCCAGCATTTT.

This chain links TRBV28 with TRBJ2-7, with 8 nucleotides matching TRBD1. The germline V gene encodes CDR1 MDHEN and CDR2 SYDVKM. The CDR3 sequence is 13 residues long. The ends lost 3 bases at V and 7 bases at J; junction bases unmatched: 5. The CDR3 reads CASSFQGAHEQYF. DNA for the CDR3: TGTGCCAGCAGTTTCCAGGGGGCTCATGAGCAGTACTTC.

This clone has just a few counts. The chain recombines TRBV5-1 with TRBJ2-7; a possible D gene is TRBD2 (5 bases). Trimming took 3 bases from V and 7 from J, leaving 17 bases between them. There are 14 residues in the CDR3. Germline V CDR1 and CDR2: SGHRS, YFSETQ. CDR3 nucleotides: TGCGCCAGCAGCTCATTCTCGGGATCGGGTGAGCAGTACTTC. Translation gives CASSSFSGSGEQYF.

The genes are TRBV18 and TRBJ2-7; D unclear. Germline CDR1 reads KGHSH; CDR2 reads LQKENI. V was trimmed by 1 base and J by 1 base, leaving 8 bases between them. The CDR3 loop spans 14 amino acids. CDR3 sequence reads: CASSPQSSSYEQYF. In DNA, the CDR3 is TGTGCCAGCTCACCACAATCCAGTTCCTACGAGCAGTACTTC.

The chain employs TRBV16 and TRBJ1-1, with a weak D call TRBD1 (6 bases). The CDR3 spans 14 residues. Trimming left V 2 bases short and J 5 bases short, with 12 bases between. Per germline, CDR1 KGHSY and CDR2 FQNENV. The CDR3 coding sequence is TGTGCCAGCAGCCAAACCTCAGGGGAAACTGAAGCTTTCTTT. Its protein is CASSQTSGETEAFF.

The rearrangement uses TRBV7-2 and TRBJ2-3; either TRBD1 or TRBD2 may supply D (5 bases each). Per germline, CDR1 SGHTA and CDR2 FQGNSA. Trimming removed 1 base from V and 4 bases from J, with 12 bases in between. The CDR3 is 15 residues long. This CDR3 reads CASSLGGYWPDTQYF. The CDR3 DNA sequence: TGTGCCAGCAGCTTAGGGGGGTATTGGCCAGATACGCAGTATTTT.

The rearrangement joins TRBV6-5 to TRBJ2-6; no definite D call. The CDR3 is 14 residues long. Trimming shortened V by 6 bases and J by 4 bases, and 10 bases separated the two germline ends. CDR1 and CDR2 from the germline V gene are MNHEY and SVGAGI. The CDR3 here is CASRRTQGANVLTF. The CDR3 DNA sequence: TGTGCCAGCAGGAGGACGCAAGGGGCCAACGTCCTGACTTTC.

The chain couples TRBV25-1 to TRBJ1-6; TRBD1 matches 7 bases. The CDR3 consists of 12 residues. The V segment lost 7 bases and the J segment 16 bases; nucleotides outside the gene matches: 10. From germline, CDR1 is MGHDK and CDR2 SYGVNS. CDR3 region: CASNYGQDALHF. CDR3 coding DNA: TGTGCCAGCAACTACGGACAGGACGCACTCCACTTT.

Note on this clone: The germline gene is not matched at one end of the junction; a read error may be the cause. The same CDR3 also results from other DNA sequences found in this sample. The chain combines TRBV7-9 with TRBJ1-6; the D is unclear. The CDR3 covers 12 residues. Germline V lookup: CDR1 SEHNR, CDR2 FQNEAQ (reference sequence). The CDR3 here is CASSLGNSPLHF. CDR3 in DNA: TGTGCCAGCAGTTTAGGAAATTCACCCCTCCACTTT.

The J gene is TRBJ2-2, the V gene TRBV28; 11 nucleotides align to TRBD2. This CDR3 spans 15 amino acids. Germline-derived CDR1 and CDR2 are MDHEN and SYDVKM. V was pared by 6 bases and J by 9 bases, with 9 bases of the junction left unmatched. CDR3 nucleotide sequence: TGTGCCAGCAGGTCCTCTAGCGGGGGGAGACGGGAGCTGTTTTTT. It codes for CASRSSSGGRRELFF.

This CDR3 is CASSQAGNGRDTQYF. CDR3 nucleotide sequence: TGTGCCAGCAGCCAAGCAGGGAATGGGAGAGATACGCAGTATTTT. This chain uses TRBV3-1 (or the pseudogene TRBV3-2) with TRBJ2-3, with D perhaps given as TRBD1 or TRBD2 (5 bases each). The V and J ends lost 1 base and 5 bases respectively, with 13 bases between them. This CDR3 has 15 amino acids. CDR1 and CDR2 (germline): LGHDT, YNNKEL (reference sequence).

The chain recombines TRBV7-3 with TRBJ1-6; D not resolved. CDR1 SGHTA and CDR2 FQGTGA come from the germline V gene. The CDR3 length is 13 residues. Trimming cost V 1 base and J 16 bases, with 14 bases left between them. The CDR3 loop is CASSLSQLDLLHF. The DNA for the CDR3 is TGTGCCAGCAGCTTAAGTCAACTAGACCTTCTCCACTTT.

The chain recombines TRBV13 with TRBJ2-1; 9 nucleotides line up with TRBD2. J gave up 7 bases and V 0 bases, and 4 bases lay outside the gene matches. The germline V gene has CDR1 PRHDT and CDR2 FYEKMQ (reference sequence). The CDR3 has 15 residues. CDR3 bases: TGTGCCAGCAGCTTAGGAGCGGGGGGTACTAATGAGCAGTTCTTC. Residues: CASSLGAGGTNEQFF.

This chain links TRBV30 with TRBJ2-1; D is uncertain. Trimming took 2 bases from V and 4 from J, leaving 15 bases between them. The CDR3 spans 15 residues. Germline V gene sequence: CDR1 GTSNPN, CDR2 SVGIG (reference sequence). CDR3 coding DNA: TGTGCCTGGAGTTCCTCTTCCCAGCTTTACAATGAGCAGTTCTTC. This sequence encodes CAWSSSSQLYNEQFF.

The V call is TRBV19, the J call TRBJ1-5, with no clear D. Deletions cut 7 bases from V and 9 bases from J, with 16 bases between. The CDR3 has 13 residues. Germline V gene lookup returns CDR1 LNHDA and CDR2 SQIVND (reference sequence). The CDR3 reads CASKLAGLVPQHF. The CDR3 bases are TGTGCCAGTAAATTGGCGGGCTTAGTGCCCCAGCATTTT.

The gene calls are TRBV7-9 and TRBJ1-5; no clear D gene. Trimming removed 5 bases from V and 5 bases from J, with 7 bases in between. Germline-derived CDR1 and CDR2 are SEHNR and FQNEAQ (reference sequence). The CDR3 runs to 12 residues. As DNA, the CDR3 is TGTGCCAGCAGCGACACAGATCAGCCCCAGCATTTT. Translating it yields CASSDTDQPQHF.

The gene calls are TRBV19 and TRBJ1-1, with TRBD1 as a possible D gene (6 bases). The length of the CDR3 is 13 residues. From germline, CDR1 is LNHDA and CDR2 SQIVND (reference sequence). V gave up 3 bases and J gave up 11 bases, with 16 bases separating them. The CDR3 nucleotides are TGTGCCAGTAGTATGTCCCCGGGGGCTTTGGCTTTCTTT. Residues: CASSMSPGALAFF.

The chain uses TRBV5-1 and TRBJ2-7; D might be TRBD1 (5 bases). V shed 3 bases and J shed 5 bases, with 9 bases lying between them. The CDR3 contains 12 residues. CDR1 is SGHRS and CDR2 is YFSETQ in the germline V gene. Here the CDR3 reads CASSSTVNEQYF. CDR3 DNA: TGCGCCAGCAGCTCGACAGTGAACGAGCAGTACTTC.

This sequence joins TRBV20-1 and TRBJ1-2; no firm D call. Germline V gene data show CDR1 as DFQATT and CDR2 as SNEGSKA (reference sequence). The V and J ends lost 3 bases and 2 bases respectively, with 7 bases between them. There are 12 residues in the CDR3. The CDR3 sequence: CSASISNYGYTF. In nucleotides, the CDR3 is TGCAGTGCTAGTATCTCGAACTATGGCTACACCTTC.

The V call is TRBV27, the J call TRBJ2-7; 12 nucleotides agree with TRBD2. The CDR3 length is 16 residues. V was clipped by 4 bases and J by 2 bases; unmatched bases: 6. Germline loops: CDR1 MNHEY, CDR2 SMNVEV (reference sequence). CDR3 region: CASSSFGLAGPYEQYF. CDR3 bases: TGTGCCAGCAGTTCCTTCGGACTAGCGGGACCCTACGAGCAGTACTTC.

This sequence joins TRBV6-4 and TRBJ1-5; no definite D call. The CDR3 contains 16 residues. Trimming took off 5 bases at V and 1 base at J, with 15 bases between the two ends. Germline-derived CDR1 and CDR2 are MRHNA and SNTAGT. This CDR3 is CASSLNGISSNQPQHF. For the CDR3, the DNA is TGTGCCAGCAGTTTAAACGGGATTTCCAGCAATCAGCCCCAGCATTTT.

The CDR3: CASSPSSSDEQYF. The CDR3 region has the DNA TGTGCCAGCTCACCATCCTCTAGCGACGAGCAGTACTTC. The chain links TRBV18 to TRBJ2-7; tentative D call: TRBD2 (6 bases). The germline CDR1 and CDR2 sequences are KGHSH and LQKENI. The CDR3 runs 13 residues. Trimming stripped 2 bases from V and 5 bases from J, with 10 bases between.

This clone was picked up one time. V and J are TRBV4-1 and TRBJ2-2; D may be TRBD1 or TRBD2 (5 bases each). The V and J ends lost 2 bases and 0 bases respectively, with 13 bases between them. Looked up from germline, CDR1 is MGHRA and CDR2 is YSYEKL. This CDR3 spans 17 amino acids. The CDR3, as DNA: TGCGCCAGCAGCCAATCCCGGGGCGGTTCGAACACCGGGGAGCTGTTTTTT. Its protein product is CASSQSRGGSNTGELFF.

The CDR3 loop reads CASSGDRGYTGELFF. The CDR3 DNA is TGTGCCAGCAGCGGGGACAGGGGGTACACCGGGGAGCTGTTTTTT. This rearrangement joins TRBV11-2 to TRBJ2-2, with 11 positions matching TRBD1. V lost 5 bases and J lost 3; bases outside the gene matches: 2. CDR1 and CDR2 (germline): SGHAT, FQNNGV. This CDR3 region has 15 residues.